The 32 T cell receptor beta chains given below trace back to one sample, sequenced in a study of CXCR3-negative and CXCR3-positive naive CD8 T cells (dated by TCRdb to the late 2010s). Sequenced on a NextSeq 550. The Human TCR Profiling Kit (MiLaboratory) was used to prepare UMI-labeled 5' RACE TRB cDNA libraries. The reads were reprocessed in TCRdb, with one entry per CDR3 protein sequence and no accompanying DNA. The table for this sample records tens of thousands of distinct CDR3 sequences. The ten most abundant clones make up 1.1% of the sample. Sequenced input: naive CXCR3- CD8+ T cells from blood. This sample's cell subset or site label indicates: CD45RO-CCR7+CD27+CD95- naive CD8+ T cells lacking CXCR3 (TNR3-). The receptors originated from a human donor in good health. Some clones in this sample may be carry-over from other donors' samples.

The chain has TRBV29-1 and TRBJ1-4. CDR3 length equals 11 residues. CDR1 and CDR2 (germline): SQVTM, ANQGSEA. The CDR3 loop reads CSVQRNEKLFF. Drawing the rest from reference TRBV29-1 and TRBJ1-4, the complete variable domain is SAVISQKPSRDICQRGTSLTIQCQVDSQVTMMFWYRQQPGQSLTLIATANQGSEATYESGFVIDKFPISRPNLTFSTLTVSNMSPEDSSIYLCSVQRNEKLFFGSGTQLSVL.

The rearrangement uses TRBV4-1 and TRBJ2-1; TCRdb calls TRBD1, which cannot be checked without DNA. CDR1 is MGHRA, CDR2 YSYEKL, per germline. The CDR3 extends over 17 amino acids. The CDR3 loop reads CASSQSTGDTSYNEQFF.

This chain connects TRBV11-2 to TRBJ1-1; TCRdb designates TRBD1, a call that cannot be tested without DNA. The CDR3 is made up of 16 amino acids. Germline V gene lookup returns CDR1 SGHAT and CDR2 FQNNGV. The CDR3 sequence is CASSSSQGAINTEAFF.

The chain joins TRBV29-1 to TRBJ2-7. Germline V gene data show CDR1 as SQVTM and CDR2 as ANQGSEA. CDR3 length equals 13 residues. The CDR3 region is CSVEDPQIDEQYF.

This chain uses TRBV25-1 with TRBJ1-3; TCRdb outputs TRBD1, but without DNA this stays unchecked. The germline V gene has CDR1 MGHDK and CDR2 SYGVNS. This CDR3 is built from 18 residues. CDR3 sequence reads: CASSGDTRGRDSGNTIYF.

The chain links TRBV7-9 to TRBJ2-7. Germline V gives CDR1 SEHNR, CDR2 FQNEAQ (reference sequence). The CDR3 runs 13 residues. The CDR3 sequence is CASSPWESYEQYF.

V usage is TRBV11-3 and J usage is TRBJ2-3; TCRdb selects TRBD2, and the lack of DNA leaves this call unchecked. Per germline, CDR1 SGHNT and CDR2 YENEEA. The CDR3 spans 16 residues. The CDR3 region is CASSTLAGGWADTQYF.

The chain combines TRBV20-1 with TRBJ1-1; without DNA, the TCRdb call of TRBD1 cannot be checked. The CDR3 spans 14 residues. In germline, CDR1 is DFQATT, CDR2 SNEGSKA (reference sequence). CDR3 loop: CSARDQGRETEAFF.

The chain couples TRBV2 to TRBJ2-7. The CDR3 loop spans 14 amino acids. CDR1 SNHLY and CDR2 FYNNEI come from the germline V gene. CDR3 region: CASSDTSSSYEQYF.

The J gene is TRBJ1-1, the V gene TRBV2; TCRdb indicates TRBD1, and absent DNA this call remains unverified. The CDR3 spans 16 residues. Per germline, CDR1 SNHLY and CDR2 FYNNEI. This CDR3 is CASDLGQGASNTEAFF.

The J gene is TRBJ2-2, the V gene TRBV27; checking the TCRdb D call of TRBD1 is not possible without DNA. Germline V CDR1 and CDR2: MNHEY, SMNVEV (reference sequence). The CDR3 consists of 15 residues. CDR3 sequence reads: CASSPLTRNTGELFF.

This chain joins TRBV28 and TRBJ1-5; checking the TCRdb D call of TRBD1 is not possible without DNA. This CDR3 has 15 amino acids. CDR1 is MDHEN, CDR2 SYDVKM, per germline. The CDR3 sequence: CASSPLGGANQPQHF.

The chain's CDR3 is CASSFFAGGREDTQYF. The chain joins TRBV12-3 or TRBV12-4 to TRBJ2-3; as DNA is missing, the TRBD2 call by TCRdb cannot be tested. There are 16 residues in the CDR3.

V and J are TRBV7-9 and TRBJ1-1; TCRdb's D gene call, TRBD1, goes unchecked for lack of DNA. The CDR3 sequence is 11 residues long. Germline CDR1 reads SEHNR; CDR2 reads FQNEAQ (reference sequence). CDR3 sequence reads: CAYTQGTEAFF.

The V gene is TRBV28, the J gene TRBJ2-5. The CDR3 has 14 residues. Germline V gene data show CDR1 as MDHEN and CDR2 as SYDVKM. The CDR3 here is CASNIRETQETQYF.

V gene TRBV7-2 combines with J gene TRBJ2-4; TCRdb proposes TRBD1, but this gene call is untestable without DNA. Germline CDR1 is SGHTA and CDR2 is FQGNSA. The CDR3 is 15 amino acids. CDR3 residues: CASSPGTGLENIQYF.

The chain couples TRBV4-1 to TRBJ2-3; lacking DNA, the TRBD2 call made by TCRdb goes unchecked. Germline V CDR1 and CDR2: MGHRA, YSYEKL. The CDR3 extends over 15 amino acids. CDR3 loop: CASSQGLAGTDTQYF.

The chain links TRBV14 to TRBJ2-7; absent DNA, TCRdb's TRBD1 call cannot be checked. Germline V gene lookup returns CDR1 SGHDN and CDR2 FVKESK. This CDR3 has 17 amino acids. The CDR3 is CASSQGPGQGVFYEQYF.

The chain employs TRBV11-3 and TRBJ1-2; TCRdb lists TRBD1, though no DNA is available to test this call. Per germline, CDR1 SGHNT and CDR2 YENEEA. This CDR3 is built from 15 residues. The CDR3 region is CASSLERGRRRGYTF.

V and J are TRBV4-3 and TRBJ2-1; the TCRdb call, TRBD1, lacks DNA for checking. Germline-derived CDR1 and CDR2 are LGHNA and YSLEER. The CDR3 length is 18 residues. The CDR3 loop is CASSQDLLGTDDYNEQFF.

The chain joins TRBV23-1 to TRBJ2-3; TCRdb reports TRBD1, a call that lacks DNA to check it against. TRBV23-1 is an ORF; its function is uncertain. The CDR3 length is 17 residues. The CDR3 loop reads CASSHSPGQGLSDTQYF.

This chain links TRBV29-1 with TRBJ1-2; TCRdb gives TRBD1 as the D gene, but with no DNA this cannot be confirmed. The CDR3 has 12 amino acids. Germline CDR1 and CDR2: SQVTM and ANQGSEA. The CDR3 sequence is CSVPGTGYGYTF.

The chain carries TRBV6-5 and TRBJ2-2; TCRdb gives TRBD1 as the D gene, but with no DNA this cannot be confirmed. Germline-derived CDR1 and CDR2 are MNHEY and SVGAGI. This CDR3 is 12 amino acids long. The CDR3 sequence: CASFPGTGELFF.

This chain connects TRBV20-1 to TRBJ2-7; without DNA, the TCRdb call of TRBD1 cannot be checked. Germline lookup yields CDR1 DFQATT and CDR2 SNEGSKA (reference sequence). The CDR3 is 13 amino acids. The CDR3 is CSAREAGIYEQYF.

The V gene is TRBV7-9, the J gene TRBJ2-7. This CDR3 contains 12 residues. From germline, CDR1 is SEHNR and CDR2 FQNEAQ (reference sequence). CDR3: CASSLGQFEQYF.

The V gene is TRBV7-6, the J gene TRBJ2-2; TCRdb's D gene call, TRBD1, goes unchecked for lack of DNA. CDR3 length: 15 residues. CDR1 is SGHVS, CDR2 FNYEAQ, per germline. The CDR3 is CASSLLQGGTGELFF.

CDR3 amino acids: CASSQDARGIPYEQYF. The V gene is TRBV4-3, the J gene TRBJ2-7; absent DNA, TCRdb's TRBD1 call cannot be checked. Per the germline V gene, CDR1 is LGHNA and CDR2 is YSLEER. The CDR3 covers 16 residues.

J is TRBJ2-1 and V is TRBV20-1; the TRBD2 assignment by TCRdb is unverifiable without DNA. Germline V gives CDR1 DFQATT, CDR2 SNEGSKA (reference sequence). The CDR3 loop spans 14 amino acids. This chain's CDR3 is CSLLRRDLMDEQFF.

The chain combines TRBV21-1 with TRBJ2-7; absent DNA, TCRdb's TRBD1 call cannot be checked. TRBV21-1 is a recognized pseudogene. The CDR3 is 15 residues long. The CDR3 protein is CASSKAGVDIYEQYF.

The chain has TRBV5-1 and TRBJ2-7; TCRdb selects TRBD1, and the lack of DNA leaves this call unchecked. Germline CDR1 reads SGHRS; CDR2 reads YFSETQ. The CDR3 loop spans 15 amino acids. The CDR3 loop reads CASSLTGVTDYEQYF.

This chain links TRBV5-5 with TRBJ2-7; TCRdb calls TRBD1, which cannot be checked without DNA. CDR3 length equals 15 residues. Germline CDR1 and CDR2: SGHKS and YYEKEE (reference sequence). The chain's CDR3 is CASSSGTVLSYEQYF.

This chain joins TRBV29-1 and TRBJ1-2; with no DNA, the TCRdb D assignment of TRBD1 cannot be verified. CDR3 length: 12 residues. Per germline, CDR1 SQVTM and CDR2 ANQGSEA. CDR3 residues: CSVDQGARGYTF.